These 14 T cell receptor beta chains share one sample of origin, sequenced in a study of cytomegalovirus exposure and HLA in healthy donors. The PCR had 60 Vbeta and 13 Jbeta primers. Using immunoSEQ multiplex PCR, the repertoire was profiled, and TCRdb retains in-frame clones only, with some absent. The sample consists of roughly 99,000 clones, 82% of them appearing once. Sequenced material: PBMCs. The receptors stem from a man between 25 and 39 years old in good health and CMV-seropositive.

V and J are TRBV4-1 and TRBJ1-1, with TRBD1 matching over 8 bases. J was trimmed by 3 bases and V by 1 base; bases with no gene match: 10. The germline V gene encodes CDR1 MGHRA and CDR2 YSYEKL. The CDR3 contains 17 residues. CDR3 DNA: TGCGCCAGCAGCCAAGTCGGTGTCCAGGGGGCTTACACTGAAGCTTTCTTT. Encoded protein: CASSQVGVQGAYTEAFF.

V and J are TRBV2 and TRBJ1-2, with 7 bases fitting TRBD1. The CDR3 consists of 16 residues. V was clipped by 6 bases and J by 6 bases; unmatched bases: 16. Per the germline V gene, CDR1 is SNHLY and CDR2 is FYNNEI. The CDR3 protein is CASRRVSGTEYDGYTF. CDR3 DNA: TGTGCCAGCAGGAGGGTCTCCGGGACAGAGTATGATGGCTACACCTTC.

In DNA, the CDR3 is TGTGCCAGCAGCTTCGGTGGGACAGCCCTCGGTGAGCAGTTCTTC. Translated: CASSFGGTALGEQFF. The genes are TRBV11-3 and TRBJ2-1, with TRBD1 matching over 7 bases. Germline V gives CDR1 SGHNT, CDR2 YENEEA. The V and J ends lost 3 bases and 9 bases, in that order; junction bases with no gene match: 11. The CDR3 has 15 residues.

The gene calls are TRBV7-3 and TRBJ2-1; the match to TRBD2 covers 11 bases. The CDR3 extends over 15 amino acids. V was clipped by 4 bases and J by 1 base; unmatched bases: 0. Germline V gene data show CDR1 as SGHTA and CDR2 as FQGTGA. The CDR3 loop reads CASSSSGGSYNEQFF. DNA for the CDR3: TGTGCCAGCAGCTCTAGCGGGGGGTCCTACAATGAGCAGTTCTTC. Using reference TRBV7-3 and TRBJ2-1 for the parts outside the CDR3, the full variable domain is GAGVSQTPSNKVTEKGKYVELRCDPISGHTALYWYRQSLGQGPEFLIYFQGTGAADDSGLPNDRFFAVRPEGSVSTLKIQRTERGDSAVYLCASSSSGGSYNEQFFGPGTRLTVL.

The rearrangement joins TRBV4-1 to TRBJ2-7; TRBD1 matches at 7 bases. V was clipped by 6 bases and J by 2 bases; unmatched bases: 13. Germline CDR1 reads MGHRA; CDR2 reads YSYEKL. The CDR3 sequence is 16 residues long. The DNA of the CDR3 is TGCGCCAGCAGTCTGAGAGACAGGGCGGAAACCTACGAGCAGTACTTC. Amino acid sequence: CASSLRDRAETYEQYF.

The V gene is TRBV11-1, the J gene TRBJ1-5; D unclear. The CDR3 has 14 residues. The V gene lost 1 base and the J gene lost 7 bases, with 11 bases spanning the gap. CDR1 is SGHAT and CDR2 is FQDESV in the germline V gene (reference sequence). CDR3 sequence: CASSLEPGKQPQHF. The CDR3 DNA sequence: TGTGCCAGCAGCTTAGAACCGGGGAAACAGCCCCAGCATTTT.

The chain links TRBV6-5 to TRBJ2-5; no firm D call. Trimming removed 6 bases at V and 0 bases at J, with 14 bases between. The CDR3 is 15 amino acids. Germline-derived CDR1 and CDR2 are MNHEY and SVGAGI. The CDR3 DNA is TGTGCCAGCAGCCCCACCCGTAGCTACCAAGAGACCCAGTACTTC. Translation: CASSPTRSYQETQYF.

Regarding this clone: Other nucleotide sequences from this sample produce the same CDR3. The rearrangement links TRBV5-4 to TRBJ2-5; D is perhaps TRBD2 (5 bases). The CDR3 has 14 residues. CDR1 is SGHNT, CDR2 YYREEE, per germline (reference sequence). With 0 bases removed from V and 2 bases from J, the gap between germline ends came to 8 bases. DNA of the CDR3: TGTGCCAGCAGCTTGGACGGGGAGCAAGAGACCCAGTACTTC. Protein: CASSLDGEQETQYF.

The V call is TRBV7-9, the J call TRBJ2-5; D call uncertain. The J call is in doubt because the DNA end fits TRBJ2-7 better. The CDR3 contains 13 residues. Looked up from germline, CDR1 is SEHNR and CDR2 is FQNEAQ (reference sequence). CDR3 DNA: TGTGCCAGCTCCGTTTTGAGCTCCTACGAGCAGTACTTC. It specifies CASSVLSSYEQYF.

The chain links TRBV6-5 to TRBJ1-5; D not certain. Germline V gene data show CDR1 as MNHEY and CDR2 as SVGAGI. The CDR3 has 15 residues. V lost 7 bases to trimming and J lost 0 bases, with 13 bases between them. As DNA, the CDR3 is TGTGCCAGCAAACGGGAAACTTATAGCAATCAGCCCCAGCATTTT. Translation: CASKRETYSNQPQHF.

This clone was detected a few times. The CDR3 nucleotides read TGCGCCAGCAGCTGGGGGCAGGGGGCGAGGAATGAAAAACTGTTTTTT. Protein product: CASSWGQGARNEKLFF. This chain uses TRBV5-1 with TRBJ1-4; 8 nucleotides line up with TRBD1. Trimming removed 3 bases from V and 5 bases from J; junction bases left unmatched: 9. The germline gives CDR1 SGHRS, CDR2 YFSETQ. The CDR3 is 16 residues long.

The CDR3: CASSKTGGSQPQHF. The CDR3 region has the DNA TGTGCCAGCAGCAAAACAGGGGGGAGCCAGCCCCAGCATTTT. The genes are TRBV21-1 and TRBJ1-5; the table's D gene call, TRBD1, was not cross checked with the DNA. TRBV21-1 is a pseudogene segment. The CDR3 runs 14 residues.

The J gene is TRBJ2-7, the V gene TRBV6-7; D is perhaps TRBD2 (6 bases). TRBV6-7 is an ORF, and what it does is uncertain. The CDR3 is 15 residues long. V was pared by 4 bases and J by 3 bases, with 16 bases between. The CDR3 reads CASSSFVWRGYEQYF. The CDR3, as DNA: TGTGCCAGCAGTTCCTTCGTATGGAGGGGCTACGAGCAGTACTTC.

The chain is built from TRBV27 and TRBJ1-5; perhaps TRBD1 as D (5 bases). The V gene lost 6 bases and the J gene lost 6 bases, with 15 bases spanning the gap. There are 14 residues in the CDR3. Per the germline V gene, CDR1 is MNHEY and CDR2 is SMNVEV (reference sequence). Here the CDR3 DNA reads TGTGCCAGCAGCGACAGTTTAGGCAGTCAGCCCCAGCATTTT. Its protein product is CASSDSLGSQPQHF.